Listed below are T cell receptor beta chains from one sample, sequenced in a study of T cell changes during pregnancy in multiple sclerosis. Data came from immunoSEQ multiplex PCR; TCRdb stores just in-frame clones and leaves some out. This sample has about 92,000 clones, with around 94% found just once. Sequences were derived from peripheral blood, sampled in the first trimester of pregnancy. These receptors were taken from a female donor with multiple sclerosis, enrolled in a pregnancy study. CDR3s leave out the opening cysteine and the closing phenylalanine or tryptophan. Fields, in order: V gene, J gene, CDR3 length, CDR3 protein.

v_call: TRBV5-1
j_call: TRBJ1-2
cdr3_length: 12
cdr3_aa: ASSLSGTEGGYT

v_call: TRBV27
j_call: TRBJ2-1
cdr3_length: 12
cdr3_aa: ASRAGGRYNEQF

v_call: TRBV6-5
j_call: TRBJ2-7
cdr3_length: 13
cdr3_aa: ASSYVWDSSYEQY

v_call: TRBV5-3
j_call: TRBJ1-3
cdr3_length: 14
cdr3_aa: ARSPRGDSSGNTIY

v_call: TRBV7-2
j_call: TRBJ2-1
cdr3_length: 17
cdr3_aa: ASSLVPFRAGPNYNEQF

v_call: TRBV7-6
j_call: TRBJ1-1
cdr3_length: 11
cdr3_aa: ASSAGQLTEAF

v_call: TRBV6-5
j_call: TRBJ2-7
cdr3_length: 13
cdr3_aa: ASSGPTSGSFQQY

v_call: TRBV5-1
j_call: TRBJ2-7
cdr3_length: 13
cdr3_aa: ASSLLAGASYEQY

v_call: TRBV5-1
j_call: TRBJ2-6
cdr3_length: 15
cdr3_aa: ASSSDSSFSGANVLT

v_call: TRBV5-4
j_call: TRBJ2-1
cdr3_length: 11
cdr3_aa: ASSSLAGGDTF

v_call: TRBV7-6
j_call: TRBJ2-3
cdr3_length: 16
cdr3_aa: ASSLGLAGGLGADTQY

v_call: TRBV7-2
j_call: TRBJ2-7
cdr3_length: 12
cdr3_aa: ASSPGLVGYEQY

v_call: TRBV19
j_call: TRBJ2-1
cdr3_length: 13
cdr3_aa: ASKAGASSYNEQF

v_call: TRBV28
j_call: TRBJ1-5
cdr3_length: 12
cdr3_aa: ASSLVGGNQPQH

v_call: TRBV5-1
j_call: TRBJ2-1
cdr3_length: 10
cdr3_aa: ASSPGTGRTF